These 21 T cell receptor beta chains came from one sample sequenced in a study of T cells in Graves' hyperthyroidism and ophthalmopathy. The investigators amplified TCR beta CDR3 regions from RNA transcripts. A set of HTBI primers served as the primers for a first-round RT-PCR of the TCR CDR3. TCRdb re-called the multiplex PCR reads with MiXCR, one entry per CDR3 protein. Of roughly 640,000 distinct CDR3 sequences listed, around 16% are singletons. Sequencing input: blood. Source of these receptors: a middle-aged woman with Graves' ophthalmopathy.

This rearrangement joins TRBV30 to TRBJ2-1, with TRBD2 identical over 10 bases. V shed 6 bases, J shed 6 bases, and the junction held 2 bases outside the gene matches. This CDR3 is 12 amino acids long. Germline CDR1 reads GTSNPN; CDR2 reads SVGIG (reference sequence). CDR3 in amino acids: CACSGGTNEQFF. CDR3 DNA sequence: TGTGCCTGTAGCGGGGGGACCAATGAGCAGTTCTTC.

This clonotype was recorded a few times. The chain links TRBV28 to TRBJ1-1, with TRBD1 matching over 8 bases. V lost 5 bases to trimming and J lost 3 bases; unmatched junction nucleotides: 5. Germline V gene data show CDR1 as MDHEN and CDR2 as SYDVKM. This CDR3 has 14 amino acids. CDR3 amino acids: CASSRSGGYTEAFF. CDR3 coding DNA: TGTGCCAGCAGTAGATCAGGGGGCTACACTGAAGCTTTCTTT.

A note on this clonotype: One base away lies a much larger clone, so this may be a sequencing read error. The chain joins TRBV6-2 or TRBV6-3 to TRBJ1-1; TRBD1 is a possible D gene (5 bases). V lost 7 bases to trimming and J lost 1 base, with 13 bases between them. Germline-derived CDR1 and CDR2 are MNHEY and SVGEGT. The CDR3 length is 14 residues. CDR3 sequence: CASKQGQGNTEAFF. The CDR3 DNA sequence: TGTGCCAGCAAGCAGGGCCAAGGGAACACTGAAGCTTTCTTT.

This rearrangement joins TRBV5-4 to TRBJ2-6; tentatively, D is TRBD1 (5 bases). The CDR3 loop spans 14 amino acids. Trimming took 9 bases from V and 0 from J, leaving 10 bases between them. CDR1 is SGHNT, CDR2 YYREEE, per germline (reference sequence). CDR3 nucleotides: TGTGCCATGGGGCGAGCCTCTGGGGCCAACGTCCTGACTTTC. Amino acid sequence: CAMGRASGANVLTF.

This chain links TRBV3-1 with TRBJ2-4, with D hard to call. CDR3 length: 11 amino acids. Deletions cut 0 bases from V and 8 bases from J, with 2 bases between. Germline V gene sequence: CDR1 LGHDT, CDR2 YNNKEL (reference sequence). CDR3 DNA sequence: TGTGCCAGCAGCCAAGAACACATTCAGTACTTC. It translates to CASSQEHIQYF. Drawing the rest from reference TRBV3-1 and TRBJ2-4, the complete variable domain is DTAVSQTPKYLVTQMGNDKSIKCEQNLGHDTMYWYKQDSKKFLKIMFSYNNKELIINETVPNRFSPKSPDKAHLNLHINSLELGDSAVYFCASSQEHIQYFGAGTRLSVL.

This clonotype was recorded at least ten times. This chain connects TRBV28 to TRBJ2-1; 7 bases are a match to TRBD2. The germline CDR1 and CDR2 sequences are MDHEN and SYDVKM. Trimming cost V 2 bases and J 8 bases; bases outside gene matches: 9. This CDR3 region has 15 residues. For the CDR3, the DNA is TGTGCCAGCAGTTTACCGAGCGGGAATAGCGATGAGCAGTTCTTC. Translation gives CASSLPSGNSDEQFF.

The chain combines TRBV11-2 with TRBJ2-5, with 7 bases matching TRBD2. Germline values: CDR1 SGHAT, CDR2 FQNNGV. J gave up 2 bases and V 1 base, and 4 bases lay outside the gene matches. CDR3 length: 15 amino acids. The CDR3 nucleotides are TGTGCCAGCAGCTTAGGGGCTAGCGGACAAGAGACCCAGTACTTC. It encodes CASSLGASGQETQYF.

This clonotype was counted a few times. The chain has TRBV5-1 and TRBJ2-2; 11 bases are shared with TRBD2. J lost 7 bases, V lost 5 bases, and 7 bases had no gene match. This CDR3 contains 15 residues. Germline V gene lookup returns CDR1 SGHRS and CDR2 YFSETQ. The CDR3 reads CASRPTSGTGGELFF. The DNA of the CDR3 is TGCGCCAGCAGACCGACTAGCGGGACGGGCGGGGAGCTGTTTTTT.

The genes are TRBV5-1 and TRBJ2-1; TRBD1 might be the D (6 bases). The V end was cut by 0 bases, the J end by 12 bases, with 13 bases between. Germline lookup yields CDR1 SGHRS and CDR2 YFSETQ. The CDR3 is made up of 13 amino acids. Here the CDR3 reads CASSLATGTWQFF. CDR3 coding DNA: TGCGCCAGCAGCTTGGCTACCGGGACATGGCAGTTCTTC.

There are many counts of this clonotype. The CDR3 spells CSARVSDPSTDTQYF. The CDR3 region has the DNA TGCAGTGCTAGAGTTTCGGATCCTAGCACAGATACGCAGTATTTT. J is TRBJ2-3 and V is TRBV20-1, with D hard to call. The CDR3 covers 15 residues. Germline lookup yields CDR1 DFQATT and CDR2 SNEGSKA (reference sequence). V was clipped by 1 base and J by 0 bases, with 11 bases between them.

This clonotype was recorded at least ten times. This chain links TRBV20-1 with TRBJ1-1, with 7 positions matching TRBD1. The CDR3 consists of 15 residues. Germline V gene sequence: CDR1 DFQATT, CDR2 SNEGSKA (reference sequence). V trimming: 1 base; J trimming: 4 bases; junction bases outside the gene matches: 9. CDR3 amino acids: CSARGSDRVFTEAFF. The CDR3 DNA follows: TGCAGTGCTAGAGGGTCCGACAGGGTATTCACTGAAGCTTTCTTT.

In its sample, this clonotype was seen many times. This rearrangement joins TRBV11-1 to TRBJ2-2, with 7 nucleotides matching TRBD1. The CDR3 is 15 amino acids. The V gene end was trimmed by 3 bases and the J gene end by 5 bases; junction bases not matched to a gene: 6. Germline loops: CDR1 SGHAT, CDR2 FQDESV (reference sequence). CDR3 coding DNA: TGTGCCAGCAGCTTCTCTACAGGGGCAACCGGGGAGCTGTTTTTT. It translates to CASSFSTGATGELFF. Filled out from reference TRBV11-1 and TRBJ2-2, the complete variable domain reads EAEVAQSPRYKITEKSQAVAFWCDPISGHATLYWYRQILGQGPELLVQFQDESVVDDSQLPKDRFSAERLKGVDSTLKIQPAELGDSAMYLCASSFSTGATGELFFGEGSRLTVL.

This chain links TRBV19 with TRBJ2-2, with D possibly matching TRBD2 (7 bases). The CDR3 totals 14 residues. V lost 7 bases and J 7 bases, leaving 16 bases between the germline ends. Germline lookup yields CDR1 LNHDA and CDR2 SQIVND (reference sequence). The CDR3 region has the DNA TGTGCCAGTACTGGGGACGGGGGGCGCGGGGAGCTGTTTTTT. Translation gives CASTGDGGRGELFF.

The genes are TRBV11-2 and TRBJ2-1, with 10 bases matching TRBD2. The CDR3 sequence is 13 residues long. The V and J ends lost 3 bases and 10 bases, in that order; junction bases with no gene match: 3. Germline CDR1 SGHAT, CDR2 FQNNGV. CDR3 in amino acids: CASSLVAGGEQFF. CDR3 in DNA: TGTGCCAGCAGCTTGGTAGCGGGGGGAGAGCAGTTCTTC. The whole variable domain, remainder taken from reference TRBV11-2 and TRBJ2-1, is EAGVAQSPRYKIIEKRQSVAFWCNPISGHATLYWYQQILGQGPKLLIQFQNNGVVDDSQLPKDRFSAERLKGVDSTLKIQPAKLEDSAVYLCASSLVAGGEQFFGPGTRLTVL.

J is TRBJ2-5 and V is TRBV7-9; a possible D gene is TRBD2 (6 bases). This CDR3 spans 15 amino acids. The germline V gene has CDR1 SEHNR and CDR2 FQNEAQ (reference sequence). Between the trimmed V and J ends, which lost 5 bases and 2 bases, there was a span of 15 bases. Here the CDR3 reads CASSTSPGTQETQYF. In DNA form, the CDR3 reads TGTGCCAGCAGCACCTCCCCAGGGACTCAAGAGACCCAGTACTTC.

This clonotype was found many times. The chain combines TRBV5-5 with TRBJ2-5; D unresolved. Germline CDR1 is SGHKS and CDR2 is YYEKEE (reference sequence). The ends were cut back, 2 bases at V and 0 bases at J, with 2 bases in the middle. This CDR3 has 12 residues. CDR3 bases: TGTGCCAGCAGCTTCCACCAAGAGACCCAGTACTTC. It is translated as CASSFHQETQYF.

This clonotype has just a few counts. J is TRBJ2-7 and V is TRBV15; D tentatively fits TRBD1 or TRBD2 (5 bases each). V lost 0 bases, J lost 5 bases, and 14 bases lay in between. CDR3 length: 15 amino acids. In germline, CDR1 is LNHNV, CDR2 YYDKDF (reference sequence). The CDR3 nucleotides are TGTGCCACCAGCAGAGATCGGGGCAGGTCGGACGAGCAGTACTTC. Protein product: CATSRDRGRSDEQYF.

This clonotype was observed at least ten times. V usage is TRBV7-9 and J usage is TRBJ2-1; 12 bases fit TRBD1. The V segment lost 5 bases and the J segment 8 bases; nucleotides outside the gene matches: 4. The CDR3 length is 14 residues. In germline, CDR1 is SEHNR, CDR2 FQNEAQ (reference sequence). This CDR3 reads CASSRGQGADEQFF. The CDR3 DNA reads as TGTGCCAGCAGCCGGGGACAGGGGGCGGATGAGCAGTTCTTC. The entire variable domain, with the rest obtained from reference TRBV7-9 and TRBJ2-1, is as follows: DTGVSQNPRHKITKRGQNVTFRCDPISEHNRLYWYRQTLGQGPEFLTYFQNEAQLEKSRLLSDRFSAERPKGSFSTLEIQRTEQGDSAMYLCASSRGQGADEQFFGPGTRLTVL.

This clonotype was observed at least ten times. This chain joins TRBV5-1 and TRBJ2-1, with 10 bases that match TRBD2. Per germline, CDR1 SGHRS and CDR2 YFSETQ. Trimming removed 0 bases from V and 8 bases from J; junction bases left unmatched: 14. This CDR3 is 18 amino acids long. The CDR3 region has the DNA TGCGCCAGCAGCTTGGCCGACTTACGTAGCGGGGGGAGTTATGAGCAGTTCTTC. This sequence encodes CASSLADLRSGGSYEQFF.

The chain combines TRBV5-1 with TRBJ1-1, with a possible D match to TRBD1 (5 bases). CDR1 SGHRS and CDR2 YFSETQ come from the germline V gene. V was trimmed by 4 bases and J by 0 bases, leaving 13 bases between them. The CDR3 loop spans 15 amino acids. The CDR3 region is CASSTQGYMNTEAFF. Written as DNA, the CDR3 is TGCGCCAGCAGCACCCAGGGATACATGAACACTGAAGCTTTCTTT.

This clonotype has just a few counts. The chain combines TRBV20-1 with TRBJ2-5; TRBD1 might be the D (6 bases). Trimming cost V 0 bases and J 7 bases, with 30 bases left between them. Germline loops: CDR1 DFQATT, CDR2 SNEGSKA (reference sequence). CDR3 length equals 19 residues. Written as DNA, the CDR3 is TGCAGTGCTAGAGATTTAAAGGACAGCAAATCCCGCCCCGAAGGGACCCAGTACTTC. This encodes CSARDLKDSKSRPEGTQYF.